The next 28 T cell receptor beta chains were all read from a single sample in a study of T cells after yellow fever vaccination. Each CDR3 protein is one row after TCRdb ran MiXCR on the 5' RACE reads. The sample lists approximately 450,000 distinct CDR3 sequences; 15% to 20% were seen once. Sequenced material: PBMCs, taken before the yellow fever booster vaccination. These receptors came from a young man who received the YFV17D yellow fever vaccine.

This chain connects TRBV6-4 to TRBJ1-4; 8 bases are shared with TRBD1. J lost 7 bases, V lost 4 bases, and 14 bases had no gene match. Germline V gene lookup returns CDR1 MRHNA and CDR2 SNTAGT. This CDR3 spans 17 amino acids. CDR3 region: CASSAEPYRGALEKLFF. The CDR3 DNA reads as TGTGCCAGCAGTGCCGAACCGTACAGGGGGGCCCTTGAAAAACTGTTTTTT.

This clonotype came up a few times. The chain links TRBV7-2 to TRBJ2-7; D perhaps matches TRBD2 (6 bases). CDR1 SGHTA and CDR2 FQGNSA come from the germline V gene. The CDR3 has 15 amino acids. V was cut by 5 bases and J by 2 bases, with 16 bases left in between. CDR3 DNA: TGTGCCAGCAGCGTGGGGGGATCGGCCCCCTACGAGCAGTACGTC. Translation: CASSVGGSAPYEQYV.

This clonotype has a count of ten or more. The chain links TRBV20-1 to TRBJ1-5; D is undetermined. Between the trimmed V and J ends, which lost 3 bases and 5 bases, there was a span of 11 bases. This CDR3 spans 13 amino acids. CDR1 and CDR2 from the germline V gene are DFQATT and SNEGSKA (reference sequence). The CDR3 nucleotides read TGCAGTGCTAGTGACCGAACCCATCAGCCCCAGCATTTT. Encoded protein: CSASDRTHQPQHF.

V and J are TRBV29-1 and TRBJ2-5; the match to TRBD1 covers 7 bases. Germline-derived CDR1 and CDR2 are SQVTM and ANQGSEA. The CDR3 spans 12 residues. After removal of 7 bases from V and 5 bases from J, the junction contained 7 bases not matched to a gene. Here the CDR3 reads CSGKGGAETQYF. CDR3 coding DNA: TGCAGCGGAAAAGGGGGCGCGGAGACCCAGTACTTC.

This clonotype was recorded only once. One end of the junction is discordant with germline, which a read error may explain. CDR3 sequence (DNA): TGTGCCAGCAGAGATCAGGGTGGAACTGAAGCTTCCTTT. Translating it yields CASRDQGGTEASF. The chain has TRBV12-3 or TRBV12-4 and TRBJ1-1; a weak D match, TRBD1 (5 bases). The CDR3 spans 13 residues.

The rearrangement links TRBV6-1 to TRBJ2-7; D perhaps matches TRBD1 (6 bases). V lost 10 bases, J lost 0 bases, and 10 bases lay in between. The CDR3 spans 12 residues. The V gene's germline CDR1 is MNHNS and CDR2 SASEGT. CDR3 sequence: CAISDSSYEQYV. CDR3 bases: TGTGCCATTTCGGACAGCTCCTACGAGCAGTACGTC.

This chain links TRBV5-1 with TRBJ1-2; no definite D call. The V end lost 4 bases, the J end lost 7 bases, and 14 bases lay between the germline ends. CDR1 is SGHRS, CDR2 YFSETQ, per germline. This CDR3 is 13 amino acids long. The CDR3 is CASSLHPEGGYTF. The CDR3 DNA reads as TGCGCCAGCAGCCTCCATCCCGAGGGTGGCTACACCTTC.

This clonotype has a handful of counts. The chain combines TRBV20-1 with TRBJ1-1; 7 positions agree with TRBD1. This CDR3 contains 15 residues. Per the germline V gene, CDR1 is DFQATT and CDR2 is SNEGSKA (reference sequence). Unmatched junction bases numbered 14, after V lost 5 bases and J lost 5 bases. CDR3 loop: CSAAASRGLGTEAFF. The CDR3, as DNA: TGCAGTGCTGCTGCGAGTAGGGGGCTAGGGACTGAAGCTTTCTTT.

This rearrangement joins TRBV27 to TRBJ2-5; 14 nucleotides line up with TRBD2. Germline CDR1 is MNHEY and CDR2 is SMNVEV (reference sequence). The CDR3 is 14 residues long. J lost 4 bases, V lost 8 bases, and 3 bases had no gene match. CDR3 in DNA: TGTGCCAGCCGACTAGCGGGGGGGTTAGAGACCCAGTACTTC. It yields the protein CASRLAGGLETQYF.

The table lists this clonotype with a few counts. V usage is TRBV10-3 and J usage is TRBJ2-1, with D perhaps TRBD1 (6 bases). Trimming pared 7 bases from V and 7 bases from J, leaving 14 bases between. Germline lookup yields CDR1 ENHRY and CDR2 SYGVKD. This CDR3 has 13 residues. For the CDR3, the DNA is TGTGCCATCACGGGACAATACTGGAATGAGCAGTTCTTC. Translation gives CAITGQYWNEQFF.

This clonotype was detected only a few times. This chain's CDR3 is CASSLRGYQPQHF. In nucleotides, the CDR3 is TGTGCCAGCAGTTTACGGGGGTATCAGCCCCAGCATTTT. V gene TRBV27 combines with J gene TRBJ1-5; TRBD1 is a possible D gene (5 bases). The V and J ends lost 2 bases and 5 bases respectively, with 7 bases between them. Germline values: CDR1 MNHEY, CDR2 SMNVEV (reference sequence). This CDR3 region has 13 residues.

A few counts support this clonotype. The rearrangement links TRBV7-9 to TRBJ2-7; tentatively, D is TRBD2 (5 bases). Looked up from germline, CDR1 is SEHNR and CDR2 is FQNEAQ (reference sequence). The CDR3 covers 12 residues. The V and J ends lost 5 bases and 3 bases respectively, with 8 bases between them. CDR3: CASSPDFYEQYF. The CDR3 DNA sequence: TGTGCCAGCAGCCCGGACTTCTACGAGCAGTACTTC. Full variable domain (missing parts from reference TRBV7-9 and TRBJ2-7): DTGVSQNPRHKITKRGQNVTFRCDPISEHNRLYWYRQTLGQGPEFLTYFQNEAQLEKSRLLSDRFSAERPKGSFSTLEIQRTEQGDSAMYLCASSPDFYEQYFGPGTRLTVT.

This clonotype has just a few counts. The chain recombines TRBV11-2 with TRBJ2-3; D gene unclear. Germline V gene sequence: CDR1 SGHAT, CDR2 FQNNGV. The length of the CDR3 is 14 residues. Trimming cost V 6 bases and J 1 base, with 11 bases left between them. CDR3 sequence: CASSLGHGTDTQYF. Here the CDR3 DNA reads TGTGCCAGCAGTCTAGGCCACGGCACAGATACGCAGTATTTT.

This clonotype was picked up many times. V gene TRBV20-1 combines with J gene TRBJ2-7, with 8 positions matching TRBD1. Germline CDR1 reads DFQATT; CDR2 reads SNEGSKA (reference sequence). With 4 bases clipped from V and 2 bases from J, the junction kept 16 bases outside the gene matches. The CDR3 length is 17 residues. The CDR3 nucleotides read TGCAGTGCTACCTATACAGGGGGAAGCGCACAACCCTACGAGCAGTACTTC. Amino acids: CSATYTGGSAQPYEQYF.

A few counts support this clonotype. The chain joins TRBV5-1 to TRBJ2-1, with D uncertain. The ends were cut back, 0 bases at V and 8 bases at J, with 12 bases in the middle. Germline V CDR1 and CDR2: SGHRS, YFSETQ. The CDR3 sequence is 14 residues long. The CDR3 DNA reads TGCGCCAGCAGCTTGGAACCCGAGCCGGATGAGCAGTTCTTC. Its translation is CASSLEPEPDEQFF.

The sample holds one count of this clonotype. The V and J genes are TRBV20-1 and TRBJ2-5, with TRBD2 identical over 10 bases. This CDR3 is built from 14 residues. CDR1 DFQATT and CDR2 SNEGSKA come from the germline V gene (reference sequence). V was clipped by 3 bases and J by 5 bases; unmatched bases: 6. The CDR3 region is CSARSGGARETQYF. CDR3 nucleotide sequence: TGCAGTGCTAGGAGCGGGGGGGCTAGGGAGACCCAGTACTTC.

The V call is TRBV19, the J call TRBJ1-2; no reliable D call. The CDR3 loop spans 12 amino acids. Germline-derived CDR1 and CDR2 are LNHDA and SQIVND (reference sequence). Trimming pared 8 bases from V and 3 bases from J, leaving 10 bases between. The CDR3 sequence is CASEQNDYGYTF. In DNA form, the CDR3 reads TGTGCCAGTGAACAGAATGACTATGGCTACACCTTC.

This CDR3 reads CASSQDVDRGEKLFF. The CDR3 DNA reads as TGTGCCAGCAGCCAAGACGTTGATCGGGGTGAAAAACTGTTTTTT. This sequence joins TRBV4-2 and TRBJ1-4; D not certain. The germline V gene encodes CDR1 LGHNA and CDR2 YNFKEQ. CDR3 length: 15 residues. Trimming took off 0 bases at V and 7 bases at J, with 12 bases between the two ends.

This clonotype has just a few counts. This chain connects TRBV6-5 to TRBJ1-1; D uncertain. V lost 7 bases and J lost 0, with 6 bases in between. From germline, CDR1 is MNHEY and CDR2 SVGAGI. The CDR3 extends over 12 amino acids. CDR3 amino acids: CASTSVNTEAFF. The DNA for the CDR3 is TGTGCCAGCACCTCCGTGAACACTGAAGCTTTCTTT.

This chain connects TRBV5-1 to TRBJ2-1; D is perhaps TRBD1 (6 bases). The length of the CDR3 is 13 residues. Germline-derived CDR1 and CDR2 are SGHRS and YFSETQ. Trimming removed 4 bases at V and 6 bases at J, with 11 bases between. CDR3 in amino acids: CASSIGQSNEQFF. CDR3 bases: TGCGCCAGCAGCATTGGACAGTCCAATGAGCAGTTCTTC.

V is TRBV20-1 and J is TRBJ2-2, with 8 bases identical to TRBD1. Germline V gives CDR1 DFQATT, CDR2 SNEGSKA (reference sequence). V dropped 3 bases and J dropped 8; count of bases not matched to a gene: 5. This CDR3 is 13 amino acids long. The CDR3 is CSARVTGGGELFF. The CDR3 region has the DNA TGCAGTGCTAGGGTCACAGGGGGTGGGGAGCTGTTTTTT.

The chain has TRBV6-2 or TRBV6-3 and TRBJ2-7; no firm D call. V was pared by 8 bases and J by 3 bases, with 8 bases between. Germline V lookup: CDR1 MNHEY, CDR2 SVGEGT. This CDR3 has 11 residues. The CDR3 DNA is TGTGCCAGCGGGCAAGTCTACGAGCAGTACTTC. It translates to CASGQVYEQYF.

The J gene is TRBJ2-1, the V gene TRBV9; D is unclear. Between the trimmed V and J ends, which lost 4 bases and 2 bases, there was a span of 13 bases. From germline, CDR1 is SGDLS and CDR2 YYNGEE. This CDR3 contains 15 residues. In DNA, the CDR3 is TGTGCCAGCAGCTTCGAAATGACTCCCTACAATGAGCAGTTCTTC. It is translated as CASSFEMTPYNEQFF.

This clonotype was observed a few times. The rearrangement uses TRBV12-3 or TRBV12-4 and TRBJ1-1; D ambiguous. Deletions cut 8 bases from V and 0 bases from J, with 7 bases between. The CDR3 runs to 12 residues. The chain's CDR3 is CASGRLNTEAFF. The CDR3 region has the DNA TGTGCCAGCGGTCGCTTGAACACTGAAGCTTTCTTT.

The chain employs TRBV9 and TRBJ1-1; possibly TRBD1 for D (6 bases). V dropped 4 bases and J dropped 6 bases, with 25 bases sitting between them. The V gene's germline CDR1 is SGDLS and CDR2 YYNGEE. This CDR3 region has 17 residues. This CDR3 reads CASSPTLKPTGKAEAFF. DNA of the CDR3: TGTGCCAGCAGCCCTACACTCAAACCTACAGGGAAGGCTGAAGCTTTCTTT.

J is TRBJ2-1 and V is TRBV6-5; 10 nucleotides match TRBD1. CDR3 length equals 17 residues. The V gene end was trimmed by 0 bases and the J gene end by 7 bases; junction bases not matched to a gene: 9. Germline V gene lookup returns CDR1 MNHEY and CDR2 SVGAGI. The CDR3 region has the DNA TGTGCCAGCAGTTACTCGAACCCGGGACAGGGGCGAAATGAGCAGTTCTTC. It encodes CASSYSNPGQGRNEQFF.

V usage is TRBV11-2 and J usage is TRBJ2-2, with 8 bases lining up with TRBD1. The CDR3 covers 14 residues. Germline values: CDR1 SGHAT, CDR2 FQNNGV. The V segment lost 8 bases and the J segment 4 bases; nucleotides outside the gene matches: 6. The CDR3 coding sequence is TGTGCCAGCTACCGGGACAGGATCACCGGGGAGCTGTTTTTT. Translating it yields CASYRDRITGELFF.

V gene TRBV7-2 combines with J gene TRBJ1-2; D remains ambiguous. Germline CDR1 is SGHTA and CDR2 is FQGNSA. V lost 5 bases and J 2 bases, leaving 18 bases between the germline ends. The CDR3 length is 16 residues. The CDR3 spells CASSENWPGENYGYTF. For the CDR3, the DNA is TGTGCCAGCAGCGAAAACTGGCCCGGGGAAAACTATGGCTACACCTTC.